The 16 T cell receptor beta chains reported below all come from one sample, sequenced in a study of control samples from healthy donors and cancer patients. Sequenced by immunoSEQ multiplex PCR; TCRdb stores in-frame clones only, minus some. The table includes 170,000 or so clones, 85% to 95% detected once. Sequenced: blood. The receptors shown here come from a middle-aged woman in good health.

The chain carries TRBV9 and TRBJ2-7; 7 bases align to TRBD1. There are 14 residues in the CDR3. Trimming took 4 bases from V and 4 from J; bases not matched to a gene: 8. Looked up from germline, CDR1 is SGDLS and CDR2 is YYNGEE. CDR3 loop: CASSSRTGPYEQYF. The DNA for the CDR3 is TGTGCCAGCAGCTCCCGGACAGGCCCGTACGAGCAGTACTTC.

The J gene is TRBJ2-5, the V gene TRBV5-4; D may match TRBD1 or TRBD2 (5 bases each). V was clipped by 0 bases and J by 1 base, with 7 bases between them. Looked up from germline, CDR1 is SGHNT and CDR2 is YYREEE (reference sequence). The CDR3 runs to 14 residues. The CDR3 sequence is CASSLVGAQETQYF. In nucleotides, the CDR3 is TGTGCCAGCAGCTTGGTCGGGGCCCAAGAGACCCAGTACTTC.

The rearrangement links TRBV7-2 to TRBJ2-5; D possibly corresponds to TRBD2 (6 bases). Germline V gene lookup returns CDR1 SGHTA and CDR2 FQGNSA. CDR3 size: 16 residues. V was cut by 2 bases and J by 1 base, with 14 bases left in between. CDR3 nucleotides: TGTGCCAGCAGCTTACCCACGGGACTGTTCCAAGAGACCCAGTACTTC. Translation: CASSLPTGLFQETQYF.

The chain is built from TRBV6-1 and TRBJ1-1; D perhaps matches TRBD1 (5 bases). Per germline, CDR1 MNHNS and CDR2 SASEGT. The CDR3 covers 16 residues. V was trimmed by 2 bases and J by 1 base, leaving 14 bases between them. The CDR3 region is CASSELGQGGNTEAFF. CDR3 DNA: TGTGCCAGCAGTGAACTCGGGCAGGGCGGGAACACTGAAGCTTTCTTT.

The rearrangement links TRBV25-1 to TRBJ1-2; tentative D call: TRBD1 (6 bases). The CDR3 extends over 15 amino acids. The V and J ends lost 3 bases and 4 bases respectively, with 15 bases between them. Germline CDR1 and CDR2: MGHDK and SYGVNS. The DNA of the CDR3 is TGTGCCAGCAGTGATTGGGTAGGGGGATCCTATGGCTACACCTTC. Its protein product is CASSDWVGGSYGYTF.

The rearrangement joins TRBV18 to TRBJ1-4, with 9 bases that match TRBD1. V lost 8 bases and J lost 17; bases outside the gene matches: 15. This CDR3 has 13 amino acids. The germline CDR1 and CDR2 sequences are KGHSH and LQKENI. CDR3 in amino acids: CASPRGQGPLGFF. DNA for the CDR3: TGTGCCAGCCCCCGCGGACAGGGGCCTCTCGGTTTTTTT.

CDR3 in DNA: TGTGCCAGCAGTGGGGGCGTCGAGGTCGAGTTTTTCTATGGCTACACCTTC. Residues: CASSGGVEVEFFYGYTF. The chain recombines TRBV7-8 with TRBJ1-2; tentatively, D is TRBD1 (6 bases). V was pared by 6 bases and J by 4 bases, with 24 bases between. There are 17 residues in the CDR3. Per germline, CDR1 SGHVS and CDR2 FQNEAQ.

The chain links TRBV25-1 to TRBJ1-1, with unresolved D. CDR3 size: 13 residues. Germline lookup yields CDR1 MGHDK and CDR2 SYGVNS. V was shortened by 6 bases and J by 4 bases, with 12 bases between the two germline ends. The CDR3: CASSPGRGTEAFF. The CDR3, as DNA: TGTGCCAGCAGCCCTGGGCGGGGCACTGAAGCTTTCTTT.

The chain has TRBV5-1 and TRBJ1-4, with D possibly TRBD1 on 5 matching bases. The V gene lost 5 bases and the J gene lost 4 bases, with 18 bases spanning the gap. The V gene's germline CDR1 is SGHRS and CDR2 YFSETQ. The CDR3 runs to 16 residues. CDR3 bases: TGCGCCAGCAGGGAAGGGACGCCTTCTTTTAATGAAAAACTGTTTTTT. Residues: CASREGTPSFNEKLFF.

This clone showed up just once. In nucleotides, the CDR3 is TGCGCCAGCAGCCAAGAACAGGGAGTCTCCTACGAGCAGTACTTC. This translates into CASSQEQGVSYEQYF. The chain combines TRBV4-1 with TRBJ2-7, with a weak D call TRBD1 (6 bases). The CDR3 sequence is 15 residues long. The germline V gene encodes CDR1 MGHRA and CDR2 YSYEKL. Trimming stripped 0 bases from V and 0 bases from J, with 9 bases between.

Points on this clone: Other nucleotide sequences in the sample specify the same CDR3. The rearrangement joins TRBV5-1 to TRBJ1-5; no clear D gene. The CDR3 sequence is 15 residues long. Trimming cost V 2 bases and J 0 bases, with 9 bases left between them. The germline V gene has CDR1 SGHRS and CDR2 YFSETQ. The CDR3 sequence: CASSLEGYSNQPQHF. The CDR3 coding sequence is TGCGCCAGCAGCTTAGAAGGTTATAGCAATCAGCCCCAGCATTTT. The entire variable domain, with the rest obtained from reference TRBV5-1 and TRBJ1-5, is as follows: KAGVTQTPRYLIKTRGQQVTLSCSPISGHRSVSWYQQTPGQGLQFLFEYFSETQRNKGNFPGRFSGRQFSNSRSEMNVSTLELGDSALYLCASSLEGYSNQPQHFGDGTRLSIL.

The chain is built from TRBV7-2 and TRBJ2-6; D is uncertain. V lost 2 bases to trimming and J lost 0 bases, with 5 bases between them. CDR3 length equals 15 residues. CDR1 is SGHTA and CDR2 is FQGNSA in the germline V gene. CDR3 region: CASSLQFSGANVLTF. CDR3 sequence (DNA): TGTGCCAGCAGCTTACAGTTCTCTGGGGCCAACGTCCTGACTTTC.

The chain employs TRBV7-2 and TRBJ2-2, with 7 bases identical to TRBD1. Germline V CDR1 and CDR2: SGHTA, FQGNSA. CDR3 size: 15 residues. The V gene end was trimmed by 2 bases and the J gene end by 0 bases; junction bases not matched to a gene: 0. In DNA, the CDR3 is TGTGCCAGCAGCTTAACAGGGGCGAACACCGGGGAGCTGTTTTTT. Translating gives CASSLTGANTGELFF.

The V call is TRBV6-2 or TRBV6-3, the J call TRBJ2-7; D is undetermined. The V gene lost 2 bases and the J gene lost 5 bases, with 4 bases spanning the gap. Germline V gene lookup returns CDR1 MNHEY and CDR2 SVGEGT. This CDR3 is built from 11 residues. The CDR3 DNA follows: TGTGCCAGCAGTTACCCCGACGAGCAGTACTTC. The encoded protein is CASSYPDEQYF.

The rearrangement links TRBV6-2 or TRBV6-3 to TRBJ2-7; D could derive from TRBD1 or TRBD2 (5 bases each). Germline CDR1 reads MNHEY; CDR2 reads SVGEGT. V was shortened by 4 bases and J by 4 bases, with 11 bases between the two germline ends. The CDR3 covers 13 residues. The CDR3: CASSWGPIYEQYF. CDR3 in DNA: TGTGCCAGCAGTTGGGGACCGATATACGAGCAGTACTTC.

This chain uses TRBV25-1 with TRBJ1-2, with 9 bases lining up with TRBD1. This CDR3 contains 11 residues. With 8 bases clipped from V and 8 bases from J, the junction kept 3 bases outside the gene matches. Germline V gene lookup returns CDR1 MGHDK and CDR2 SYGVNS. CDR3 in amino acids: CASGTGHGYTF. The CDR3, as DNA: TGTGCCAGCGGGACAGGGCACGGCTACACCTTC.